The 32 T cell receptor beta chains presented below share a single source sample, sequenced in a study of shared clonotypes between healthy human individuals. Some clones are missing from TCRdb's copy, which holds only in-frame ones; the method was immunoSEQ multiplex PCR. The sample contains roughly 810,000 clones, about 96% of which appear only once. Naive-designated CD8 cells lacked CD45RO, were positively enriched for CCR7, and omitted terminally differentiated effector memory CD45RA+ cells. Sequenced: naive CD8+ T cells sorted from blood. Source of these receptors: a man aged 30-40 years in good health.

The rearrangement links TRBV12-2 to TRBJ2-5; TRBD1, the table's D call, was not compared with the DNA. TRBV12-2 is designated a pseudogene. This CDR3 spans 12 amino acids. The CDR3 region is CASRQRPGAQYF. CDR3 DNA sequence: TGTGCAAGTCGCCAGCGACCAGGGGCCCAGTACTTC.

The chain uses TRBV18 and TRBJ2-7; 9 nucleotides line up with TRBD2. The germline gives CDR1 KGHSH, CDR2 LQKENI. The J segment lost 3 bases and the V segment lost 2 bases, leaving 14 bases of the junction unmatched. The CDR3 contains 18 residues. The CDR3 coding sequence is TGTGCCAGCTCACCAAAATCGGACGGACTAGCGATTTACTACGAGCAGTACTTC. Translated, it gives CASSPKSDGLAIYYEQYF. Looking up the rest from reference TRBV18 and TRBJ2-7 gives the full variable domain: NAGVMQNPRHLVRRRGQEARLRCSPMKGHSHVYWYRQLPEEGLKFMVYLQKENIIDESGMPKERFSAEFPKEGPSILRIQQVVRGDSAAYFCASSPKSDGLAIYYEQYFGPGTRLTVT.

The chain links TRBV10-1 to TRBJ1-1, with 7 bases lining up with TRBD1. The germline V gene encodes CDR1 WNHNN and CDR2 SYGVQD (reference sequence). This CDR3 is built from 15 residues. V lost 3 bases, J lost 2 bases, and 6 bases stayed unmatched. As DNA, the CDR3 is TGCGCCAGCAGTGATTTTGGGACAGCCAACACTGAAGCTTTCTTT. This sequence encodes CASSDFGTANTEAFF.

This clone was recorded only once. This chain connects TRBV7-8 to TRBJ2-7; D is ambiguous. Germline loops: CDR1 SGHVS, CDR2 FQNEAQ. This CDR3 comprises 13 residues. The V end lost 1 base, the J end lost 6 bases, and 10 bases lay between the germline ends. Here the CDR3 reads CASSLGAVFEQYF. CDR3 sequence (DNA): TGTGCCAGCAGCTTAGGTGCTGTATTCGAGCAGTACTTC.

This clone is a singleton in its sample. The chain carries TRBV11-2 and TRBJ2-1; TRBD2 agrees at 15 bases. This CDR3 comprises 16 residues. Unmatched junction bases numbered 4, after V lost 5 bases and J lost 5 bases. Germline CDR1 and CDR2: SGHAT and FQNNGV. The chain's CDR3 is CASSERTSGRDNEQFF. In DNA, the CDR3 is TGTGCCAGCAGCGAGCGGACTAGCGGGAGGGACAATGAGCAGTTCTTC.

V gene TRBV7-9 combines with J gene TRBJ1-1; D uncertain. Deletions cut 4 bases from V and 3 bases from J, with 6 bases between. The V gene's germline CDR1 is SEHNR and CDR2 FQNEAQ (reference sequence). The CDR3 consists of 12 residues. The CDR3 reads CASSSKYTEAFF. The CDR3 bases are TGTGCCAGCAGCTCAAAGTACACTGAAGCTTTCTTT.

A word on this clone: Different DNA sequences within this sample yield the same CDR3. J is TRBJ2-5 and V is TRBV29-1; weak D call: TRBD1 (6 bases). V was shortened by 5 bases and J by 4 bases, with 8 bases between the two germline ends. The CDR3 has 11 amino acids. CDR1 and CDR2 from the germline V gene are SQVTM and ANQGSEA. The DNA for the CDR3 is TGCAGCGTTCCCAGGGGAGAGACCCAGTACTTC. It translates to CSVPRGETQYF. The variable domain in full, completed from reference TRBV29-1 and TRBJ2-5, reads SAVISQKPSRDICQRGTSLTIQCQVDSQVTMMFWYRQQPGQSLTLIATANQGSEATYESGFVIDKFPISRPNLTFSTLTVSNMSPEDSSIYLCSVPRGETQYFGPGTRLLVL.

The chain uses TRBV5-1 and TRBJ2-3, with 10 bases lining up with TRBD2. The CDR3 covers 16 residues. V shed 0 bases and J 5 bases; nucleotides not matched to a gene: 6. Germline V gene lookup returns CDR1 SGHRS and CDR2 YFSETQ. The CDR3 DNA follows: TGCGCCAGCAGCTTGGAAGCGGGAGGGCCTTTAGATACGCAGTATTTT. As protein: CASSLEAGGPLDTQYF.

The chain joins TRBV7-9 to TRBJ1-1; 7 positions agree with TRBD1. This CDR3 spans 15 amino acids. In germline, CDR1 is SEHNR, CDR2 FQNEAQ (reference sequence). Trimming removed 5 bases from V and 3 bases from J; junction bases left unmatched: 9. The CDR3 DNA reads TGTGCCAGCAGCAAATCGACAGGGCGGGACACTGAAGCTTTCTTT. It encodes CASSKSTGRDTEAFF.

DNA of the CDR3: TGTGCCAGCAGTTTATCGTGGCGTGGCACAGATACGCAGTATTTT. Amino acids: CASSLSWRGTDTQYF. The V and J genes are TRBV27 and TRBJ2-3; D uncertain. This CDR3 spans 15 amino acids. Trimming removed 0 bases at V and 1 base at J, with 8 bases between. Germline V gene data show CDR1 as MNHEY and CDR2 as SMNVEV (reference sequence).

The genes are TRBV19 and TRBJ2-1; 13 positions match TRBD2. Germline assignment: CDR1 LNHDA and CDR2 SQIVND (reference sequence). The junction had 7 bases not matched to a gene; V was cut back by 1 base and J by 7 bases. This CDR3 contains 17 residues. The CDR3, as DNA: TGTGCCAGTAGTATAGTGACGGGACTAGCGGGATTTAATGAGCAGTTCTTC. This gives the protein CASSIVTGLAGFNEQFF.

The chain carries TRBV27 and TRBJ2-7; D gene uncertain. V lost 6 bases and J 6 bases, leaving 9 bases between the germline ends. Germline CDR1 MNHEY, CDR2 SMNVEV (reference sequence). The CDR3 is made up of 11 amino acids. CDR3 DNA: TGTGCCAGCAGCGGGTTGGGCGAGCAGTACTTC. It codes for CASSGLGEQYF.

The V gene is TRBV7-2, the J gene TRBJ2-7; 8 bases are shared with TRBD2. CDR1 and CDR2 from the germline V gene are SGHTA and FQGNSA. CDR3 length: 16 amino acids. With 2 bases clipped from V and 2 bases from J, the junction kept 8 bases outside the gene matches. The CDR3: CASSLSSSGYTYEQYF. The CDR3, as DNA: TGTGCCAGCAGCTTATCATCTAGCGGGTATACCTACGAGCAGTACTTC.

The chain has TRBV19 and TRBJ2-7; D unresolved. Germline V gene sequence: CDR1 LNHDA, CDR2 SQIVND (reference sequence). The CDR3 has 13 amino acids. V was shortened by 6 bases and J by 3 bases, with 12 bases between the two germline ends. The CDR3 DNA reads TGTGCCAGTAGGGCGAATGGTGGCTACGAGCAGTACTTC. Protein sequence: CASRANGGYEQYF.

V usage is TRBV28 and J usage is TRBJ2-7; 10 bases line up with TRBD1. Unmatched junction bases numbered 6, after V lost 5 bases and J lost 2 bases. Germline V gene data show CDR1 as MDHEN and CDR2 as SYDVKM. The CDR3 contains 15 residues. The DNA of the CDR3 is TGTGCCAGCAGTGACTCGGGACAGGGGCCCTACGAGCAGTACTTC. This gives the protein CASSDSGQGPYEQYF.

The chain couples TRBV30 to TRBJ2-3; 10 nucleotides line up with TRBD2. CDR1 and CDR2 from the germline V gene are GTSNPN and SVGIG (reference sequence). CDR3 size: 15 residues. Germline trimming cut 3 bases from V and 7 bases from J; bases unmatched to any gene: 10. The CDR3 coding sequence is TGTGCCTGGAGGGGAGGAGCGGGAGGGTTGCATACGCAGTATTTT. This encodes CAWRGGAGGLHTQYF.

Notes on this clone: This CDR3 is also generated by other DNA sequences in the sample. This rearrangement joins TRBV13 to TRBJ2-1, with TRBD2 as a possible D gene (5 bases). This CDR3 contains 14 residues. Deletions cut 0 bases from V and 6 bases from J, with 9 bases between. The germline gives CDR1 PRHDT, CDR2 FYEKMQ (reference sequence). The CDR3 bases are TGTGCCAGCAGCTTAGGGCTAGCAGCCAATGAGCAGTTCTTC. It codes for CASSLGLAANEQFF.

In DNA, the CDR3 is TGTGCCAGCAGCCCGACAGGGAACCACGAGCAGTACTTC. Its translation: CASSPTGNHEQYF. The chain has TRBV5-5 and TRBJ2-7; 7 bases line up with TRBD1. CDR3 size: 13 residues. V lost 4 bases and J lost 5; bases outside the gene matches: 6. Germline assignment: CDR1 SGHKS and CDR2 YYEKEE (reference sequence).

The gene calls are TRBV27 and TRBJ2-1; 11 bases are a match to TRBD2. The CDR3 sequence is 17 residues long. In germline, CDR1 is MNHEY, CDR2 SMNVEV (reference sequence). Trimming cost V 3 bases and J 8 bases; bases outside gene matches: 12. The CDR3 coding sequence is TGTGCCAGCAGTTTTGGGACTAGCGGCCCGAGGGGTCATGAGCAGTTCTTC. Its protein is CASSFGTSGPRGHEQFF.

The chain recombines TRBV14 with TRBJ1-1; TRBD1 is a possible D gene (6 bases). The V end was cut by 4 bases, the J end by 0 bases, with 15 bases between. This CDR3 has 16 residues. CDR1 SGHDN and CDR2 FVKESK come from the germline V gene. The CDR3 loop reads CASSLLSGTLNTEAFF. CDR3 DNA: TGTGCCAGCAGCCTATTATCCGGGACACTGAACACTGAAGCTTTCTTT.

The chain recombines TRBV2 with TRBJ1-1; 8 bases line up with TRBD1. The germline V gene has CDR1 SNHLY and CDR2 FYNNEI. CDR3 length: 13 residues. Losses at the gene ends were 6 bases for V and 4 bases for J; bases not matched to a gene: 4. The CDR3 region is CASSVTGGTEAFF. CDR3 coding DNA: TGTGCCAGCAGCGTAACAGGGGGCACTGAAGCTTTCTTT.

The gene calls are TRBV7-2 and TRBJ1-1, with D perhaps matching TRBD1 (5 bases). Germline CDR1 SGHTA, CDR2 FQGNSA. CDR3 length: 13 amino acids. Trimming removed 5 bases from V and 4 bases from J, with 11 bases in between. CDR3 protein: CASSLGVRTEAFF. The CDR3 DNA follows: TGTGCCAGCAGCCTAGGGGTGCGCACTGAAGCTTTCTTT.

The V gene is TRBV7-8, the J gene TRBJ2-5; the D gene could be TRBD1 or TRBD2 (5 bases each). The V end was cut by 4 bases, the J end by 5 bases, with 11 bases between. CDR1 SGHVS and CDR2 FQNEAQ come from the germline V gene. This CDR3 is built from 13 residues. CDR3 nucleotides: TGTGCCAGCAGCTCCAGAGGGGCTGAGACCCAGTACTTC. Amino acids: CASSSRGAETQYF.

The genes are TRBV7-9 and TRBJ1-4, with 9 positions matching TRBD1. The germline V gene has CDR1 SEHNR and CDR2 FQNEAQ (reference sequence). The CDR3 covers 15 residues. The V and J ends lost 5 bases and 8 bases, in that order; junction bases with no gene match: 9. CDR3 DNA sequence: TGTGCCAGCAGCCGCTATGGGACAGGGAACGAAAAACTGTTTTTT. Translated: CASSRYGTGNEKLFF. Full variable domain (rest looked up from reference TRBV7-9 and TRBJ1-4): DTGVSQNPRHKITKRGQNVTFRCDPISEHNRLYWYRQTLGQGPEFLTYFQNEAQLEKSRLLSDRFSAERPKGSFSTLEIQRTEQGDSAMYLCASSRYGTGNEKLFFGSGTQLSVL.

The DNA of the CDR3 is TGTGCCAGCAGCGTCCGTAATCTAGCGGGAGACTACAATGAGCAGTTCTTC. Its translation: CASSVRNLAGDYNEQFF. The chain is built from TRBV9 and TRBJ2-1, with 10 bases fitting TRBD2. Germline values: CDR1 SGDLS, CDR2 YYNGEE. V was clipped by 2 bases and J by 3 bases; unmatched bases: 8. The CDR3 loop spans 17 amino acids.

J is TRBJ2-7 and V is TRBV4-3; D unclear. Trimming left V 1 base short and J 0 bases short, with 10 bases between. The CDR3 has 15 amino acids. Germline V gene sequence: CDR1 LGHNA, CDR2 YSLEER. The CDR3 nucleotides are TGCGCCAGCAGCCAAGTAGCCTCGAGCTCCTACGAGCAGTACTTC. It codes for CASSQVASSSYEQYF.

A remark on this clone: Distinct nucleotide sequences in the sample also encode this CDR3. The chain links TRBV5-1 to TRBJ2-1; D perhaps matches TRBD1 (6 bases). With 4 bases removed from V and 9 bases from J, the gap between germline ends came to 8 bases. From germline, CDR1 is SGHRS and CDR2 YFSETQ. This CDR3 contains 11 residues. CDR3 region: CASSLGGEQFF. The DNA for the CDR3 is TGCGCCAGCAGCCTAGGGGGTGAGCAGTTCTTC.

Here the CDR3 DNA reads TGTGCCAGCAGCGGCGGGCCTTCCTATGGCTACACCTTC. Its translation: CASSGGPSYGYTF. The chain combines TRBV9 with TRBJ1-2; D gene uncertain. This CDR3 has 13 amino acids. Trimming shortened V by 3 bases and J by 4 bases, and 10 bases separated the two germline ends. Germline V lookup: CDR1 SGDLS, CDR2 YYNGEE.

This clone was seen just once. The J gene is TRBJ2-1, the V gene TRBV4-1, with a tentative D call TRBD2 (6 bases). This CDR3 contains 16 residues. CDR1 and CDR2 from the germline V gene are MGHRA and YSYEKL. The V gene lost 6 bases and the J gene lost 8 bases, with 23 bases spanning the gap. The CDR3 loop is CASSTVRDSSGDEQFF. The DNA of the CDR3 is TGCGCCAGCAGTACTGTCCGGGACTCATCCGGGGATGAGCAGTTCTTC.

The chain uses TRBV5-1 and TRBJ1-2, with a weak D call TRBD1 (6 bases). Germline V gene data show CDR1 as SGHRS and CDR2 as YFSETQ. Trimming shortened V by 0 bases and J by 5 bases, and 14 bases separated the two germline ends. The CDR3 is 15 amino acids. The CDR3 is CASSLGWGAEYGYTF. The CDR3 DNA follows: TGCGCCAGCAGCTTGGGATGGGGGGCCGAATATGGCTACACCTTC.

J is TRBJ2-1 and V is TRBV28, with TRBD2 matching over 14 bases. Germline loops: CDR1 MDHEN, CDR2 SYDVKM. This CDR3 region has 17 residues. V was clipped by 7 bases and J by 9 bases; unmatched bases: 14. CDR3 DNA sequence: TGTGCCAGCAATCTACCAACGGGACTAGCGGGAGTCGGTGAGCAGTTCTTC. It specifies CASNLPTGLAGVGEQFF.

This chain connects TRBV5-1 to TRBJ2-7; D not certain. The germline gives CDR1 SGHRS, CDR2 YFSETQ. This CDR3 region has 15 residues. V lost 0 bases, J lost 0 bases, and 10 bases lay in between. The CDR3 sequence: CASSLGQRDSYEQYF. The CDR3, as DNA: TGCGCCAGCAGCTTGGGGCAGCGAGACTCCTACGAGCAGTACTTC.